The source of this T cell receptor beta chain is a study of CD8+ T cells in alopecia areata. Background on the study: Severity scoring for treated patients was based on the percentage of affected scalp area.

Worth noting for this clone: Antigen unknown.

Once RNA had been extracted, it was reverse transcribed into cDNA to act as the sequencing template. The table came from immunoSEQ multiplex PCR; TCRdb's copy has only in-frame clones and leaves some out. The sample lists approximately 200,000 clones, roughly 40% seen once, with approximately 2.4% in the top ten. Overall study results and limits: A large proportion of expanded lesional clones were detected persisting in scalp and blood during tofacitinib.

The sample's treatment: oral pan-JAK inhibitor, 5-10 mg twice daily. From alopecia areata patients, lesional scalp punch biopsies and peripheral blood were collected. Trimming pared 2 bases from V and 1 base from J, leaving 16 bases between. This CDR3 contains 18 residues. Looked up from germline, CDR1 is SGHRS and CDR2 is YFSETQ. The sequence came from a human donor with alopecia areata. The starting material was CD4+ T cells sorted from blood, obtained at approximately week 36, from a patient treated with tofacitinib. The chain carries TRBV5-1 and TRBJ2-6; possible D gene TRBD2, 5 bases. CDR3: CASSFDIPSGSGANVLTF. The CDR3 coding sequence is TGCGCCAGCAGCTTCGACATTCCTTCGGGGTCTGGGGCCAACGTCCTGACTTTC.